The rows below give T cell receptor beta chains drawn from one sample of a study of blood T cell repertoires in COVID-19. The assay was immunoSEQ multiplex PCR, and TCRdb's table has in-frame clones only and misses some. This table holds 270,000 or so clones, 85% to 90% found once. The sample was peripheral blood. The receptors here all came from a woman aged 40 to 55 who had recovered from COVID-19. CDR3s include the opening cysteine and the closing phenylalanine or tryptophan. A D gene is named only where the DNA matches it firmly. Clone sizes are given selectively: once, few, many, or a class where the clone is expanded.

V: TRBV4-1
size: few
J: TRBJ1-2
D: NA
CDR3: CASSQEARVGYTF
DNA: TGCGCCAGCAGCCAAGAAGCGAGGGTTGGCTACACCTTC

V: TRBV7-3
size: NA
J: TRBJ2-3
D: NA
CDR3: CASSADRNGDTQYF
DNA: TGTGCCAGCAGCGCCGACAGGAACGGGGATACGCAGTATTTT

V: TRBV7-9
size: NA
J: TRBJ2-1
D: NA
CDR3: CASSLDLSYNEQFF
DNA: TGTGCCAGCAGCTTAGATTTGTCGTACAATGAGCAGTTCTTC

V: TRBV11-3
size: NA
J: TRBJ2-3
D: NA
CDR3: CASSLGGAATDTQYF
DNA: TGTGCCAGCAGCTTAGGCGGAGCCGCCACAGATACGCAGTATTTT

V: TRBV6-6
size: once
J: TRBJ1-2
D: TRBD1
CDR3: CASSYIEEGARGYTF
DNA: TGTGCCAGCAGTTACATCGAGGAGGGGGCTCGCGGCTACACCTTC

V: TRBV18
size: NA
J: TRBJ1-1
D: TRBD1
CDR3: CASSLLNQGADTEAFF
DNA: TGTGCCAGCTCACTTTTAAACCAGGGGGCCGACACTGAAGCTTTCTTT

V: TRBV19
size: NA
J: TRBJ2-1
D: NA
CDR3: CASSIAGSTYNEQFF
DNA: TGTGCCAGTAGTATAGCAGGGTCCACCTACAATGAGCAGTTCTTC

V: TRBV27
size: once
J: TRBJ1-1
D: NA
CDR3: CATRGASRAEAFF
DNA: TGTGCAACCCGTGGGGCCAGCAGGGCTGAAGCTTTCTTT

V: TRBV5-1
size: few
J: TRBJ1-1
D: TRBD1
CDR3: CASSFRDSLTEAFF
DNA: TGCGCCAGCAGCTTCCGGGACAGCCTCACTGAAGCTTTCTTT

V: TRBV5-1
size: NA
J: TRBJ1-1
D: TRBD1
CDR3: CASSLKRTGTGTEAFF
DNA: TGCGCCAGCAGCTTGAAACGGACAGGGACCGGGACTGAAGCTTTCTTT

V: TRBV4-1
size: NA
J: TRBJ1-1
D: NA
CDR3: CASSQDPGLNTEAFF
DNA: TGCGCCAGCAGCCAAGATCCAGGGCTGAACACTGAAGCTTTCTTT

V: TRBV6-1
size: NA
J: TRBJ2-3
D: NA
CDR3: CASSEQVRDTQYF
DNA: TGTGCCAGCAGTGAACAAGTCCGGGATACGCAGTATTTT

V: TRBV2
size: NA
J: TRBJ1-3
D: NA
CDR3: CASTRDKVSGNTIYF
DNA: TGTGCCAGCACCCGGGACAAGGTCTCTGGAAACACCATATATTTT

V: TRBV5-4
size: NA
J: TRBJ1-1
D: TRBD1
CDR3: CASSQGQGVAFF
DNA: TGTGCCAGCAGCCAGGGACAGGGGGTCGCTTTCTTT

V: TRBV7-9
size: NA
J: TRBJ2-3
D: NA
CDR3: CASSLAPGDTSTDTQYF
DNA: TGTGCCAGCAGCTTAGCGCCAGGTGATACTAGCACAGATACGCAGTATTTT

V: TRBV5-6
size: NA
J: TRBJ1-2
D: NA
CDR3: CASSLAQGTPYGYTF
DNA: TGTGCCAGCAGCTTGGCGCAGGGGACCCCCTATGGCTACACCTTC

V: TRBV7-3
size: NA
J: TRBJ2-3
D: NA
CDR3: CASSLISGSGTDTQYF
DNA: TGTGCCAGCAGCTTAATTAGCGGATCGGGCACAGATACGCAGTATTTT

V: TRBV9
size: NA
J: TRBJ2-3
D: NA
CDR3: CASSGREWGTDTQYF
DNA: TGTGCCAGCAGCGGACGGGAGTGGGGCACAGATACGCAGTATTTT

V: TRBV10-3
size: NA
J: TRBJ2-1
D: TRBD2
CDR3: CAIRASGTSGNNEQFF
DNA: TGTGCCATCAGGGCTTCCGGGACTAGCGGGAACAATGAGCAGTTCTTC

V: TRBV10-2
size: NA
J: TRBJ2-5
D: NA
CDR3: CASGHLVPETQYF
DNA: TGCGCCAGCGGTCACTTAGTTCCGGAGACCCAGTACTTC

V: TRBV5-8
size: NA
J: TRBJ1-5
D: TRBD1
CDR3: CASSRGQGGQQPQHF
DNA: TGTGCCAGCAGCCGTGGACAGGGAGGACAACAGCCCCAGCATTTT

V: TRBV5-1
size: NA
J: TRBJ2-2
D: NA
CDR3: CASSLAGIGTGELFF
DNA: TGCGCCAGCAGCTTGGCGGGGATCGGTACCGGGGAGCTGTTTTTT

V: TRBV11-2
size: NA
J: TRBJ2-3
D: TRBD2
CDR3: CASSSLSAGVTQYF
DNA: TGTGCCAGCAGCTCCCTATCTGCGGGGGTTACGCAGTATTTT

V: TRBV15
size: NA
J: TRBJ1-2
D: NA
CDR3: CATSRDQASQRTF
DNA: TGTGCCACCAGCAGAGATCAAGCCAGCCAGCGCACCTTC

V: TRBV27
size: NA
J: TRBJ2-1
D: NA
CDR3: CASSPRVRNEQFF
DNA: TGTGCCAGCAGTCCCAGGGTTCGGAATGAGCAGTTCTTC

V: TRBV19
size: NA
J: TRBJ1-1
D: NA
CDR3: CASSIEGGGNTEAFF
DNA: TGTGCCAGTAGTATAGAGGGCGGAGGGAACACTGAAGCTTTCTTT

V: TRBV27
size: once
J: TRBJ1-1
D: NA
CDR3: CASSGQGIVGTEAFF
DNA: TGTGCCAGCAGTGGGCAAGGAATAGTGGGCACTGAAGCTTTCTTT